This T cell receptor (beta chain) came from a study of PD-1 blockade in classical Hodgkin lymphoma. General observations from the study: Complete responders' baseline diversity resembled that of newly diagnosed patients. Lower baseline TCR diversity was reported for newly diagnosed patients than for healthy donors.

For this clone: The antigen is unknown.

The repertoire was sequenced with immunoSEQ multiplex PCR; TCRdb's copy has only in-frame clones and lacks some. The sample yields fewer than 50,000 clones, about 90% seen once. Relapses following autologous stem cell transplantation were seen in all patients, with brentuximab vedotin exposure varying. The sample in question was peripheral blood mononuclear cells (PBMCs), obtained at baseline. The origin of this receptor is a human donor with classical Hodgkin lymphoma.

The CDR3 nucleotides are TGTGCCAGCAGTGAATTCCCGGGAACTACCTACGAGCAGTACTTC. Its translation: CASSEFPGTTYEQYF. V gene TRBV6-1 combines with J gene TRBJ2-7, with D maybe TRBD2 (5 bases). This CDR3 has 15 residues. CDR1 is MNHNS and CDR2 is SASEGT in the germline V gene. V dropped 2 bases and J dropped 2 bases, with 13 bases sitting between them.